This entry lists 23 T cell receptor beta chains sequenced from one sample in a study of beta chain features in type 1 diabetes. The study reverse transcribed the entire isolated RNA, so it sequenced expressed TCRB transcripts. Sequencing was performed with immunoSEQ multiplex PCR; in TCRdb, only in-frame clones are kept and a portion is missing. The sample lists 810,000 or so clones; 17% were seen once. The sequenced sample consisted of naive CD4+ T cells from blood. These receptors were obtained from a woman aged 18-29 years in good health.

This clone showed up just a few times. The rearrangement links TRBV28 to TRBJ2-3, with D unclear. The ends were cut back, 6 bases at V and 0 bases at J, with 10 bases in the middle. Germline values: CDR1 MDHEN, CDR2 SYDVKM. The CDR3 consists of 14 residues. The CDR3 here is CASSTTRSTDTQYF. Written as DNA, the CDR3 is TGTGCCAGCAGCACGACAAGAAGCACAGATACGCAGTATTTT.

The CDR3 nucleotides are TGTGCCAGCTCACTTGTAGCGGGGGCATCCATCTCCTACGAGCAGTACTTC. It encodes CASSLVAGASISYEQYF. The chain has TRBV18 and TRBJ2-7; 9 nucleotides agree with TRBD2. Germline V lookup: CDR1 KGHSH, CDR2 LQKENI. The ends lost 4 bases at V and 0 bases at J; junction bases unmatched: 10. CDR3 length equals 17 residues.

This clone was seen a few times. The V and J genes are TRBV28 and TRBJ1-5; D gene uncertain. V was cut by 2 bases and J by 2 bases, with 10 bases left in between. This CDR3 is 15 amino acids long. Germline loops: CDR1 MDHEN, CDR2 SYDVKM. The CDR3: CASSLVGRRNQPQHF. CDR3 nucleotides: TGTGCCAGCAGTTTAGTTGGGAGACGCAATCAGCCCCAGCATTTT.

CDR3 bases: TGTGCCAGCAGCCCTTTCCAGGCCACCTACAATGAGCAGTTCTTC. It yields the protein CASSPFQATYNEQFF. V gene TRBV14 combines with J gene TRBJ2-1; no clear D gene. V shed 4 bases and J shed 2 bases, with 12 bases lying between them. CDR3 size: 15 residues. CDR1 is SGHDN and CDR2 is FVKESK in the germline V gene.

The V gene is TRBV20-1, the J gene TRBJ2-7; unclear D gene. This CDR3 has 10 amino acids. CDR1 is DFQATT, CDR2 SNEGSKA, per germline (reference sequence). V was clipped by 3 bases and J by 12 bases, with 12 bases between them. The CDR3 protein is CSASELVWYF. The CDR3 DNA sequence: TGCAGTGCTAGTGAGCTAGTGTGGTACTTC.

The rearrangement joins TRBV2 to TRBJ2-2; 7 bases align to TRBD2. With V trimmed by 4 bases and J by 5 bases, 7 bases remained unmatched. Germline CDR1 reads SNHLY; CDR2 reads FYNNEI. The CDR3 is 15 amino acids. The CDR3 DNA follows: TGTGCCAGCAGTGGTGCGGGAGTGTGGACCGGGGAGCTGTTTTTT. Its translation is CASSGAGVWTGELFF.

This clone was counted only a few times. The J gene is TRBJ2-5, the V gene TRBV2; possible D gene TRBD2, 6 bases. The CDR3 runs 13 residues. Germline V CDR1 and CDR2: SNHLY, FYNNEI. Trimming stripped 3 bases from V and 3 bases from J, with 8 bases between. The CDR3: CASSDGGKETQYF. CDR3 coding DNA: TGTGCCAGCAGTGACGGCGGGAAAGAGACCCAGTACTTC.

This clone was found a few times. The chain joins TRBV2 to TRBJ2-5; 8 bases agree with TRBD1. Trimming at V came to 6 bases and at J to 4 bases, leaving 4 bases not matched to a gene. The length of the CDR3 is 13 residues. Germline lookup yields CDR1 SNHLY and CDR2 FYNNEI. CDR3 nucleotide sequence: TGTGCCAGCAGCGACAGGGGACGAGAGACCCAGTACTTC. Translating gives CASSDRGRETQYF.

The chain recombines TRBV20-1 with TRBJ2-7; D gene uncertain. The germline V and J ends were trimmed by 3 bases and 3 bases, with 6 bases remaining between them. Germline V gene data show CDR1 as DFQATT and CDR2 as SNEGSKA (reference sequence). The CDR3 covers 11 residues. The chain's CDR3 is CSARANYEQYF. CDR3 nucleotide sequence: TGCAGTGCTAGGGCAAACTACGAGCAGTACTTC.

This clone has a handful of counts. An end of the junction does not agree with germline; a read error may underlie this. The V and J genes are TRBV5-4 and TRBJ2-3; 9 nucleotides line up with TRBD2. The CDR3 runs to 18 residues. Germline assignment: CDR1 SGHNT and CDR2 YYREEE (reference sequence). In DNA form, the CDR3 reads TGCGCCAGCAGCCAAGATGATCTAGCGGGGACCCGCACAGATACGCAGTATTTT. Its protein product is CASSQDDLAGTRTDTQYF.

This clone has a handful of counts. The chain combines TRBV28 with TRBJ2-4, with D maybe TRBD1 (6 bases). CDR1 is MDHEN, CDR2 SYDVKM, per germline. V lost 1 base to trimming and J lost 2 bases, with 12 bases between them. This CDR3 spans 16 amino acids. The CDR3 reads CASSLFQGYTKNIQYF. The DNA of the CDR3 is TGTGCCAGCAGTTTATTTCAGGGGTATACCAAAAACATTCAGTACTTC.

Remarks on this clone: An end of the junction does not agree with germline; a read error may underlie this. V usage is TRBV7-7 and J usage is TRBJ2-5; D ambiguous. The CDR3 length is 13 residues. CDR1 SSHAT and CDR2 FNYEAQ come from the germline V gene (reference sequence). The CDR3 nucleotides read TGTGCTAGCAGCTTAGATAGGCAAGAGACCCAGTACTTC. Translating it yields CASSLDRQETQYF.

The chain joins TRBV6-6 to TRBJ1-2, with D unresolved. Trimming shortened V by 7 bases and J by 8 bases, and 20 bases separated the two germline ends. The CDR3 covers 14 residues. Germline CDR1 and CDR2: MNHNY and SVGAGI (reference sequence). The CDR3 region has the DNA TGTGCCAGCACCCGATTTCGGGCCTCTCAAGGCTACACCTTC. The encoded protein is CASTRFRASQGYTF.

This clone was observed a few times. V and J are TRBV28 and TRBJ1-2, with a weak D call TRBD1 (5 bases). Trimming stripped 7 bases from V and 4 bases from J, with 10 bases between. CDR1 and CDR2 from the germline V gene are MDHEN and SYDVKM. This CDR3 is built from 12 residues. The CDR3 DNA follows: TGTGCCAGCATAGGGACGTTCTATGGCTACACCTTC. Translated, it gives CASIGTFYGYTF.

This chain uses TRBV15 with TRBJ2-7; TRBD1 aligns across 9 bases. J lost 6 bases, V lost 3 bases, and 12 bases had no gene match. This CDR3 comprises 16 residues. Germline CDR1 and CDR2: LNHNV and YYDKDF (reference sequence). The CDR3 DNA reads TGTGCCACCAGCAGGGGGCCGGGACAGGGTCCCTCCGAGCAGTACTTC. This encodes CATSRGPGQGPSEQYF.

This clone was detected a few times. The V and J genes are TRBV18 and TRBJ2-7; D may be TRBD1 (6 bases). This CDR3 is 16 amino acids long. Per the germline V gene, CDR1 is KGHSH and CDR2 is LQKENI. With 8 bases removed from V and 1 base from J, the gap between germline ends came to 21 bases. CDR3 DNA sequence: TGTGCCAGCCGAGCAACCTCCGGGACAAGATCCTACGAGCAGTACTTC. Its protein product is CASRATSGTRSYEQYF. Variable domain in full (rest from reference TRBV18 and TRBJ2-7): NAGVMQNPRHLVRRRGQEARLRCSPMKGHSHVYWYRQLPEEGLKFMVYLQKENIIDESGMPKERFSAEFPKEGPSILRIQQVVRGDSAAYFCASRATSGTRSYEQYFGPGTRLTVT.

This clone was picked up many times. This chain uses TRBV10-3 with TRBJ2-1; no definite D call. Germline V gene lookup returns CDR1 ENHRY and CDR2 SYGVKD. This CDR3 is built from 12 residues. Trimming stripped 6 bases from V and 0 bases from J, with 3 bases between. CDR3 bases: TGTGCCATCAGCCCCTCCTACAATGAGCAGTTCTTC. Translating gives CAISPSYNEQFF.

The chain combines TRBV5-1 with TRBJ1-1; TRBD1 aligns across 7 bases. The CDR3 has 15 residues. Trimming took 3 bases from V and 1 from J; bases not matched to a gene: 6. Germline CDR1 is SGHRS and CDR2 is YFSETQ. The CDR3 sequence is CASSSSGTENTEAFF. The CDR3, as DNA: TGCGCCAGCAGCTCATCCGGGACAGAGAACACTGAAGCTTTCTTT.

The rearrangement joins TRBV29-1 to TRBJ2-7; D is unclear. CDR1 is SQVTM and CDR2 is ANQGSEA in the germline V gene. V lost 4 bases and J lost 4, with 8 bases in between. CDR3 length equals 11 residues. The CDR3 bases are TGCAGCGTTGGACCGCCGTACGAGCAGTACTTC. Its translation: CSVGPPYEQYF.

The V and J genes are TRBV7-9 and TRBJ2-5, with 12 bases fitting TRBD2. Germline CDR1 and CDR2: SEHNR and FQNEAQ (reference sequence). This CDR3 comprises 16 residues. V shed 4 bases and J 5 bases; nucleotides not matched to a gene: 8. The CDR3 DNA reads TGTGCCAGCAGCTACAGACTAGCGGGAGTAGGGGAGACCCAGTACTTC. The encoded protein is CASSYRLAGVGETQYF.

The chain recombines TRBV11-2 with TRBJ2-2; D is possibly TRBD2 (5 bases). Germline CDR1 and CDR2: SGHAT and FQNNGV. This CDR3 contains 18 residues. Trimming stripped 1 base from V and 4 bases from J, with 19 bases between. CDR3 sequence reads: CASSLGTWSGPSTGELFF. CDR3 sequence (DNA): TGTGCCAGCAGCTTAGGGACTTGGAGCGGCCCCTCCACCGGGGAGCTGTTTTTT.

This chain connects TRBV27 to TRBJ2-1; TRBD2 is a possible D gene (6 bases). V was shortened by 7 bases and J by 7 bases, with 20 bases between the two germline ends. CDR1 and CDR2 from the germline V gene are MNHEY and SMNVEV (reference sequence). This CDR3 is built from 15 residues. The CDR3 here is CASTLGRDVLNEQFF. The DNA for the CDR3 is TGTGCCAGCACCTTGGGGCGGGATGTTTTAAATGAGCAGTTCTTC.

This chain uses TRBV5-1 with TRBJ2-3; D is perhaps TRBD1 or TRBD2 (5 bases each). V was clipped by 4 bases and J by 3 bases, with 15 bases between them. Germline V gene lookup returns CDR1 SGHRS and CDR2 YFSETQ. The CDR3 totals 15 residues. The CDR3 sequence: CASSPLWDQTDTQYF. The CDR3 DNA is TGCGCCAGCAGCCCCTTGTGGGACCAGACAGATACGCAGTATTTT.